A selection of T cell receptor beta chains follows, all from one sample in a study of blood T cell repertoires in COVID-19. The data were produced by immunoSEQ multiplex PCR, yet TCRdb's version contains in-frame clones alone and is incomplete. The table lists 35,000 to 45,000 clones, 70% to 90% of them singletons. Sequenced material: peripheral blood. The receptors shown here come from a man aged 55 to 70 with active COVID-19. Each CDR3 is given with its conserved first and last residue. The D gene is left open where the match is weak. Clone size is stated in some rows and not others, as once, few, many or a class when expanded.

V	size	J	D	DNA	CDR3
TRBV5-1	.	TRBJ2-2	TRBD2	TGCGCCAGCAGCCTGCAGGGACTAGCGGGAACGAACACCGGGGAGCTGTTTTTT	CASSLQGLAGTNTGELFF
TRBV14	.	TRBJ2-1	.	TGTGCCAGCAGCCAAGATTTCCTAGCGCGTTACAATGAGCAGTTCTTC	CASSQDFLARYNEQFF
TRBV4-2	once	TRBJ2-3	TRBD2	TGTGCCAGCAGCCAGACTCTCCAAGGGAGGGATCGTACAGATACGCAGTATTTT	CASSQTLQGRDRTDTQYF
TRBV11-3	.	TRBJ2-2	.	TGTGCCAGCAGCCCCTCGGCGGTCAGAAACACCGGGGAGCTGTTTTTT	CASSPSAVRNTGELFF
TRBV10-3	.	TRBJ2-2	.	TGTGCCATCAGCGGAGTTACGAACACCGGGGAGCTGTTTTTT	CAISGVTNTGELFF
TRBV19	few	TRBJ1-5	.	TGTGCCAGTATGGGGCTTAGCAATCAGCCCCAGCATTTT	CASMGLSNQPQHF
TRBV10-3	.	TRBJ2-1	TRBD2	TGTGCCATCAGTGATGGAGGTATGAGCGGGGCATCCAGCTCCTACAATGAGCAGTTCTTC	CAISDGGMSGASSSYNEQFF
TRBV5-6	.	TRBJ2-1	.	TGTGCCAGCAGACCTGGGTACAGCTCCTACAATGAGCAGTTCTTC	CASRPGYSSYNEQFF
TRBV19	.	TRBJ2-2	.	TGTGCCAGTAGGGGAGGAGGGACCGGGGAGCTGTTTTTT	CASRGGGTGELFF
TRBV7-2	.	TRBJ2-1	.	TGTGCCAGCAGCTTAGACAGGGAGAATGAGCAGTTCTTC	CASSLDRENEQFF
TRBV5-6	once	TRBJ1-2	.	TGTGCCAGCAGCTTGGGGCGCGGTATAGGCTACACCTTC	CASSLGRGIGYTF
TRBV19	few	TRBJ1-3	.	TGTGCCAGTACCCCCAGGATCTCTGGAAACACCATATATTTT	CASTPRISGNTIYF
TRBV3-1/TRBV3-2	once	TRBJ2-5	.	TGTGCCAGCAGCCAAGATTACGGGGACACAAAAGCGGAGACCCAGTACTTC	CASSQDYGDTKAETQYF
TRBV4-1	.	TRBJ1-4	TRBD1	TGCGCCAGCAGCCATGGACAGGGAACTAATGAAAAACTGTTTTTT	CASSHGQGTNEKLFF
TRBV19	.	TRBJ1-5	TRBD1	TGTGCCACTAGGACAGGGATAGGGTTCAATCAGCCCCAGCATTTT	CATRTGIGFNQPQHF
TRBV2	few	TRBJ2-7	TRBD2	TGTGCCAGCAGTTCGACTAGCGGAGACTCCTACGAGCAGTACTTC	CASSSTSGDSYEQYF
TRBV9	.	TRBJ2-1	.	TGTGCCAGCAGCGGGACAAACTACAATGAGCAGTTCTTC	CASSGTNYNEQFF
TRBV12-5	once	TRBJ1-2	.	TGTGCTAGAATGGTCGGGTATGGCTACACCTTC	CARMVGYGYTF
TRBV28	.	TRBJ2-7	.	TGTGCCAGCAGGAGGGGGGGGCCCTACGAGCAGTACTTC	CASRRGGPYEQYF
TRBV11-1	.	TRBJ2-5	.	TGTGCCAGCAGCCCCCGGGGTCTCCAAGAGACCCAGTACTTC	CASSPRGLQETQYF
TRBV12-3/TRBV12-4	.	TRBJ2-1	.	TGTGCCAGCACAAGAGGGGACTCGCAGTTCTTC	CASTRGDSQFF
TRBV9	.	TRBJ2-2	TRBD2	TGTGCCAGCAGCGTAGAGGGACTAGCGGCCACCGGGGAGCTGTTTTTT	CASSVEGLAATGELFF
TRBV24-1	once	TRBJ2-5	.	TGTGCCACCTCACAGGGCGGGCAAGAGACCCAGTACTTC	CATSQGGQETQYF
TRBV25-1	.	TRBJ1-1	.	TGTGCCAGCTTACCCCCTGGGCAATTCACTGAAGCTTTCTTT	CASLPPGQFTEAFF
TRBV7-8	.	TRBJ2-7	TRBD2	TGTGCCAGCAGCGAGGGGCTAGCGGACTTCTACGAGCAGTACTTC	CASSEGLADFYEQYF
TRBV5-4	.	TRBJ2-2	TRBD2	TGTGCCAGCAGCACCGGGACTAGCGGGAGAATCGGGGAGCTGTTTTTT	CASSTGTSGRIGELFF
TRBV5-6	.	TRBJ1-1	.	TGTGCCAGCAGTCCAATACAGGGCCTGAACACTGAAGCTTTCTTT	CASSPIQGLNTEAFF
TRBV7-3	.	TRBJ2-3	TRBD2	TGTGCCAGCAGCCTAGTAGCGGGAGGTACAGATACGCAGTATTTT	CASSLVAGGTDTQYF
TRBV5-4	once	TRBJ2-7	TRBD1	TGTGCCAGCAGCCCTCCCGGGACAGCGCAATACGAGCAGTACTTC	CASSPPGTAQYEQYF
TRBV19	.	TRBJ1-2	TRBD1	TGTGCCAGTAGTACTTCAGGGGGCCAGGGCTATGGCTACACCTTC	CASSTSGGQGYGYTF
TRBV19	once	TRBJ1-1	.	TGTGCCAGTAGTTTGGACAAGAACACTGAAGCTTTCTTT	CASSLDKNTEAFF
TRBV11-2	few	TRBJ2-7	.	TGTGCCAGCAGCCCGAGGACACCCGGATACGAGCAGTACTTC	CASSPRTPGYEQYF
TRBV2	.	TRBJ2-7	.	TGTGCCAGCAGCGGACTGACCTCCTACGAGCAGTACTTC	CASSGLTSYEQYF
TRBV11-2	.	TRBJ2-5	.	TGTGCCAGCAGCTTAGCATCGGGAATGGGGGAGACCCAGTACTTC	CASSLASGMGETQYF
TRBV5-4	.	TRBJ2-5	.	TGTGCCAGCAGCTTGGATTTGGGGGGTGCCCAGTACTTC	CASSLDLGGAQYF
TRBV5-1	.	TRBJ2-1	TRBD2	TGCGCCAGCAGCTCCGGACTAGCGGGAGAGAATGAGCAGTTCTTC	CASSSGLAGENEQFF
TRBV12-5	few	TRBJ1-5	.	TGTGCTAGTGGTTTGCCAGGGGCACTTCAGCCCCAGCATTTT	CASGLPGALQPQHF
TRBV7-3	.	TRBJ2-5	.	TGTGCCAGCAGCCAAGGACCGGGGGAGACCCAGTACTTC	CASSQGPGETQYF
TRBV6-5	.	TRBJ1-5	.	TGTGCCAGCAGTCCCTGGGGGGGTAATCAGCCCCAGCATTTT	CASSPWGGNQPQHF
TRBV19	.	TRBJ2-2	TRBD2	TGTGCCAGTACCCATGGGGGGGTCCCGAACACCGGGGAGCTGTTTTTT	CASTHGGVPNTGELFF
TRBV14	.	TRBJ2-1	.	TGTGCCAGCAGCCAAGGAGGCCCTCGGTACAATGAGCAGTTCTTC	CASSQGGPRYNEQFF
TRBV11-3	.	TRBJ1-1	.	TGTGCCAGCAGCCGCGGAGGGATAGAAGACACTGAAGCTTTCTTT	CASSRGGIEDTEAFF
TRBV19	.	TRBJ1-2	.	TGTGCCAGTAGTCCGGCGGTTGGCTACACCTTC	CASSPAVGYTF
TRBV29-1	.	TRBJ2-7	.	TGCAGCGCCCACGGAGGGCCTGACGAGCAGTACTTC	CSAHGGPDEQYF
TRBV6-1	.	TRBJ2-3	TRBD2	TGTGCCAGCAGTGAACTAGCGGGAGAAGATACGCAGTATTTT	CASSELAGEDTQYF
TRBV25-1	.	TRBJ1-2	TRBD1	TGTGCCAGCAGGGACCGGGACAGGGTTCTCACCTTC	CASRDRDRVLTF
TRBV28	.	TRBJ2-1	TRBD1	TGTGCCAGCAGTCAGGGGACAGGGGCTTGGGAGCAGTTCTTC	CASSQGTGAWEQFF
TRBV3-1/TRBV3-2	.	TRBJ2-3	.	TGTGCCAGCAGTCCTAGTTGGCCGCCCAAGAGCACAGATACGCAGTATTTT	CASSPSWPPKSTDTQYF
TRBV11-2	.	TRBJ1-4	TRBD1	TGTGCCAGCAGCCCCCTAGGGGCGACAGGGAGAGGGGAAAAACTGTTTTTT	CASSPLGATGRGEKLFF
TRBV10-3	.	TRBJ2-7	TRBD2	TGTGCCATCAGTGAGTCGTCCCGGGAGGCCCTCACCGAGCAGTACTTC	CAISESSREALTEQYF
TRBV2	.	TRBJ2-2	.	TGTGCCAGCAGTGAAGGGTACCCGGGGGGGGAGCTGTTTTTT	CASSEGYPGGELFF